A selection of T cell receptor beta chains follows, all from one sample in a study of blood T cell repertoires in COVID-19. TCRdb's copy holds only in-frame clones and misses some; the assay was immunoSEQ multiplex PCR. The sample shows about 160,000 clones, about 85% of them seen only once. Source material: peripheral blood. The receptors come from a woman aged 45-65 years with COVID-19, enrolled during active disease. The CDR3 runs from the conserved cysteine through the conserved F or W. Fields, in order: V gene, CDR3 protein.

V: TRBV7-3; CDR3: CASSWGQGASGELFF
V: TRBV4-2; CDR3: CASSQTGSTDTQYF
V: TRBV5-5; CDR3: CASTPLQGTATGELFF
V: TRBV2; CDR3: CASTEGQGRTEAFF
V: TRBV6-6; CDR3: CASSRDSAYGYTF
V: TRBV3-1/TRBV3-2; CDR3: CASSQGVGGDQPQHF
V: TRBV5-1; CDR3: CASSSGTGDETQYF
V: TRBV2; CDR3: CASGLSGREQYF
V: TRBV4-1; CDR3: CASSQDPFPGQGTTDTQYF
V: TRBV5-4; CDR3: CASSLVVAGETQYF
V: TRBV28; CDR3: CATNGGQYNSPLHF
V: TRBV29-1; CDR3: CSVETEGWGNTEAFF
V: TRBV6-5; CDR3: CASSYEGGGNTEAFF
V: TRBV9; CDR3: CASSKNSGGSTDTQYF
V: TRBV2; CDR3: CASSESRTWEQYF
V: TRBV3-1/TRBV3-2; CDR3: CASSQDRWGQEVRKLFF
V: TRBV27; CDR3: CASSLYVRGTTYNSPLHF
V: TRBV19; CDR3: CASSMNLGADTEAFF
V: TRBV23-1; CDR3: CASSQSARGARRETQYF
V: TRBV30; CDR3: CAWIQGHGYTF
V: TRBV5-4; CDR3: CASGPGQAQSEQYF
V: TRBV21-1; CDR3: CASSRRVGTGGYEQFF
V: TRBV18; CDR3: CASSPPDRLYGYTF
V: TRBV29-1; CDR3: CSIKQGLLGTDTQYF
V: TRBV28; CDR3: CASSDYGYTF
V: TRBV2; CDR3: CARPLPQGSSYEQYF
V: TRBV18; CDR3: CASSPPELVAGEQFF